The 16 T cell receptor beta chains listed next were all sequenced from one sample in a study of read filtering for tumor transcriptome and immune sequencing. From roughly 390 ng of RNA, a library with molecular barcoded alpha/delta and beta/gamma adaptors was made. One entry per CDR3 protein, called by TCRdb with MiXCR from the reads. This table holds under 60,000 distinct CDR3 sequences, about 19% found once. The material sequenced was a population of CD138-negative cells sorted from bone marrow. These receptor sequences come from a donor over 35 with multiple myeloma.

The sample holds many counts of this clonotype. CDR3 sequence (DNA): TGTGCCAGCAGCTTAGCGCGCACAGGGGGCAACACCGGGGAGCTGTTTTTT. This gives the protein CASSLARTGGNTGELFF. The chain combines TRBV7-9 with TRBJ2-2, with TRBD1 matching 9 bases. J lost 2 bases, V lost 0 bases, and 4 bases had no gene match. The CDR3 is 17 amino acids. Germline values: CDR1 SEHNR, CDR2 FQNEAQ (reference sequence).

This clonotype was counted at least ten times. The chain combines TRBV14 with TRBJ2-3, with 9 bases identical to TRBD2. There are 13 residues in the CDR3. V shed 5 bases and J 15 bases; nucleotides not matched to a gene: 12. Germline V gives CDR1 SGHDN, CDR2 FVKESK. The CDR3 DNA follows: TGTGCCAGCAGCGGATTCGTCGGGACTAGCCAATATTTT. This sequence encodes CASSGFVGTSQYF.

This clonotype was seen many times. This chain uses TRBV3-1 with TRBJ2-1; D perhaps matches TRBD2 (6 bases). Germline V gives CDR1 LGHDT, CDR2 YNNKEL (reference sequence). The CDR3 totals 14 residues. The germline V and J ends were trimmed by 1 base and 4 bases, with 8 bases remaining between them. The CDR3 nucleotides read TGTGCCAGCAGCCAAGTTGCGGGGTACAATGAGCAGTTCTTC. Translated, it gives CASSQVAGYNEQFF.

About this clonotype: This may arise from a read error, as a much more abundant clone is one base away. The V gene is TRBV29-1, the J gene TRBJ2-5, with D hard to call. The germline gives CDR1 SQVTM, CDR2 ANQGSEA. The CDR3 is made up of 10 amino acids. CDR3 residues: CGSKGETQYF. DNA of the CDR3: TGCGGCTCCAAGGGAGAGACCCAGTACTTC. Full variable domain (remainder filled in from reference TRBV29-1 and TRBJ2-5): SAVISQKPSRDICQRGTSLTIQCQVDSQVTMMFWYRQQPGQSLTLIATANQGSEATYESGFVIDKFPISRPNLTFSTLTVSNMSPEDSSIYLCGSKGETQYFGPGTRLLVL.

There are many counts of this clonotype. This chain connects TRBV6-2 or TRBV6-3 to TRBJ1-1; D is possibly TRBD1 (5 bases). Germline V lookup: CDR1 MNHEY, CDR2 SVGEGT. V lost 5 bases and J lost 5, with 9 bases in between. The length of the CDR3 is 12 residues. The CDR3 spells CASSTRQTEAFF. CDR3 nucleotide sequence: TGTGCCAGCAGTACCCGACAGACTGAAGCTTTCTTT.

This clonotype showed up many times. The chain is built from TRBV19 and TRBJ2-1; 7 nucleotides agree with TRBD1. The CDR3 covers 15 residues. The V gene's germline CDR1 is LNHDA and CDR2 SQIVND (reference sequence). Trimming cost V 7 bases and J 0 bases; bases outside gene matches: 6. The CDR3 DNA sequence: TGTGCCAGTAACCCAAGGGACAGCTCCTACAATGAGCAGTTCTTC. Translation gives CASNPRDSSYNEQFF.

In the case of this clonotype: A far larger clone is only one base removed, so a read error is likely. The genes are TRBV6-6 and TRBJ2-1, with 7 bases lining up with TRBD2. The CDR3 covers 17 residues. J lost 9 bases, V lost 2 bases, and 16 bases had no gene match. Germline CDR1 MNHNY, CDR2 SVGAGI (reference sequence). CDR3 in amino acids: CASSYPKGSGGRSEQFF. The CDR3 bases are TGTGCCAGCAGTTACCCTAAAGGGTCGGGAGGTAGGAGTGAGCAGTTCTTC.

In the case of this clonotype: It may be a read error: a sequence one base away is much more abundant. V usage is TRBV29-1 and J usage is TRBJ2-3; D is undetermined. The CDR3 sequence is 13 residues long. V was clipped by 7 bases and J by 1 base, with 12 bases between them. Germline V CDR1 and CDR2: SQVTM, ANQGSEA. In DNA, the CDR3 is TGCAGCGCTGATCCCCCGGGCACAGATACGCAGTATTTT. As protein: CSADPPGTDTQYF.

For this clonotype: This may stem from a read error, because a much larger clone lies one nucleotide away. This chain uses TRBV5-1 with TRBJ2-3, with D perhaps matching TRBD2 (6 bases). The CDR3 consists of 15 residues. Germline lookup yields CDR1 SGHRS and CDR2 YFSETQ. Trimming shortened V by 4 bases and J by 6 bases, and 18 bases separated the two germline ends. This chain's CDR3 is CASSDGGTGIDTQYF. The CDR3 DNA reads TGCGCCAGCAGCGACGGAGGGACTGGCATCGATACGCAGTATTTT.

The V gene is TRBV19, the J gene TRBJ2-3; D is ambiguous. From germline, CDR1 is LNHDA and CDR2 SQIVND (reference sequence). With 1 base removed from V and 2 bases from J, the gap between germline ends came to 4 bases. This CDR3 has 13 amino acids. Here the CDR3 reads CASSIGDTDTQYF. The DNA of the CDR3 is TGTGCCAGTAGTATAGGCGACACAGATACGCAGTATTTT.

On this clonotype itself: A much larger clone differs by one base, so this may be a read error. DNA of the CDR3: TGCAGTGCTTCCCAGGGATGGGCCCGGTACTTC. Translation: CSASQGWARYF. The chain carries TRBV20-1 and TRBJ2-5, with D possibly matching TRBD1 (5 bases). The CDR3 is made up of 11 amino acids. V shed 5 bases and J shed 13 bases, with 17 bases lying between them. Germline V CDR1 and CDR2: DFQATT, SNEGSKA (reference sequence).

This clonotype was found many times. This chain uses TRBV7-9 with TRBJ2-5; D gene unclear. Germline CDR1 and CDR2: SEHNR and FQNEAQ (reference sequence). The CDR3 runs 13 residues. V shed 2 bases and J shed 3 bases, with 7 bases lying between them. The CDR3 DNA is TGTGCCAGCAGCTTAATGCGAGAAGAGACCCAGTACTTC. Amino acid sequence: CASSLMREETQYF.

This clonotype was picked up a small number of times. The chain has TRBV19 and TRBJ1-5; 7 bases fit TRBD1. With V trimmed by 8 bases and J by 5 bases, 9 bases remained unmatched. CDR3 length: 14 amino acids. In germline, CDR1 is LNHDA, CDR2 SQIVND (reference sequence). CDR3: CASAPGQIYQPQHF. In nucleotides, the CDR3 is TGTGCCAGTGCTCCGGGACAGATTTATCAGCCCCAGCATTTT.

V gene TRBV6-4 combines with J gene TRBJ2-7; D gene uncertain. The CDR3 covers 13 residues. Germline lookup yields CDR1 MRHNA and CDR2 SNTAGT. V lost 6 bases to trimming and J lost 4 bases, with 13 bases between them. The DNA for the CDR3 is TGTGCCAGCAGCTCGGTTGGGCGGTACGAGCAGTACTTC. As protein: CASSSVGRYEQYF.

To note about this clonotype: A single base separates this from a much larger clone, so it may be a read error. The CDR3 does not end in the conserved phenylalanine or tryptophan, so this is likely a read error. The chain couples TRBV4-3 to TRBJ1-4, with 10 bases that match TRBD1. Germline assignment: CDR1 LGHNA and CDR2 YSLEER. The CDR3 contains 15 residues. Trimming at V came to 0 bases and at J to 13 bases, leaving 8 bases not matched to a gene. The CDR3 bases are TGCGCCAGCAGCCAAGATACGGGACAGGGGAGGGGACTGTTTCTT. This gives the protein CASSQDTGQGRGLFL.

This clonotype showed up just a few times. One base away lies a much larger clone, so this may be a sequencing read error. V and J are TRBV3-1 and TRBJ2-7; D remains unclear. The CDR3 loop spans 15 amino acids. Germline V gives CDR1 LGHDT, CDR2 YNNKEL (reference sequence). CDR3 in DNA: TGTGCCAGCAGCCAAGTTCCGTTGGCCTCCTACGAGCAGTGCTTC. Its translation is CASSQVPLASYEQCF.